This TCR beta chain came from a study of blood T cell repertoires in COVID-19. In the study overall: Samples taken during acute and convalescent COVID-19 were collected in the United States, Italy and Spain.

This clone is a singleton in its sample. CDR1 SEHNR and CDR2 FQNEAQ come from the germline V gene (reference sequence). V dropped 2 bases and J dropped 2; count of bases not matched to a gene: 8. This CDR3 is built from 16 residues. As processed by the authors: From reference gene primer amplification, estimates of nucleated cell counts were derived. The table came from immunoSEQ multiplex PCR; TCRdb's copy has only in-frame clones and leaves some out. V, J and clone size derive from that table, while D and trimming were established from the DNA sequence. The sample shows 250,000 to 350,000 clones, about 89% of them seen only once.

Input material: peripheral blood. The chain employs TRBV7-9 and TRBJ2-5, with 7 bases that match TRBD2. The receptor was isolated from a woman aged 55-69 years with acute or convalescent COVID-19. The CDR3 bases are TGTGCCAGCAGCTTACGCGGGAGAAGCATTCAAGAGACCCAGTACTTC. This translates into CASSLRGRSIQETQYF.